Sequencing of this T cell receptor (beta chain) was carried out in a study of response to subunit inactivated influenza vaccine. Whole-study findings and limits: Few new T cells, the authors suggested, are recruited by each seasonal influenza vaccination.

CDR1 is SGHTA and CDR2 is FQGNSA in the germline V gene. The germline V and J ends were trimmed by 6 bases and 1 base, with 10 bases remaining between them. The length of the CDR3 is 14 residues. In TCRdb, the RT-PCR reads were re-called with MiXCR into one record per CDR3 protein. The data show just under 550,000 distinct CDR3 sequences, around 21% seen once. This clonotype has only a few counts. Its antigen remains unidentified. The sample was also reused in another study, on T cells expressing NK-cell markers. That study reports: Template switching by 5'RACE with UMIs generated the TCR beta cDNA. Sorted CD3+CD56+NKG2C+, CD3+CD56+NKG2C- and CD3+CD56-NKG2C+ T-cell subsets were beta-chain profiled. Six or seven donors had dominant NKG2C+ clonotypes that comprised about 1.0-7.5% of their CD8+ T cells.

The V gene is TRBV7-2, the J gene TRBJ2-4; unclear D gene. The receptor comes from a man in his forties or fifties who received an inactivated influenza vaccine. Sequencing used CD4+ T cells sorted from PBMCs, obtained about 12 days after vaccination. The CDR3 DNA reads as TGTGCCAGCAGTACCCTAAGGGCCAAAAACATTCAGTACTTC. Translation: CASSTLRAKNIQYF.